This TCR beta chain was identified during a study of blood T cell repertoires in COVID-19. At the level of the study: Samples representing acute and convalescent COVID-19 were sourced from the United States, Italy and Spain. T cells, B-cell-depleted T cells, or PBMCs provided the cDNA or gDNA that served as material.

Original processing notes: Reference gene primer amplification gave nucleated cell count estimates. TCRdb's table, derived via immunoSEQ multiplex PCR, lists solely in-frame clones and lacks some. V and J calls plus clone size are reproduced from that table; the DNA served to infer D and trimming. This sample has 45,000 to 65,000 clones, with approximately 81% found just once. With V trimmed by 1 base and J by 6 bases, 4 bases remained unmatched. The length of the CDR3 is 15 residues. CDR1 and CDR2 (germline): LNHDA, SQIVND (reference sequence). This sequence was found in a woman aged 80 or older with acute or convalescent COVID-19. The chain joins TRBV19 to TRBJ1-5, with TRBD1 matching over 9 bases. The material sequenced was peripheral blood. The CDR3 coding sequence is TGTGCCAGTAGTATAGGGGGGACAGGGTTTCAGCCCCAGCATTTT. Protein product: CASSIGGTGFQPQHF.